This passage covers 12 T cell receptor beta chains from one sample sequenced in a study of cytomegalovirus exposure and HLA in healthy donors. PCR primers comprised 60 Vbeta and 13 Jbeta primers. Sequenced by immunoSEQ multiplex PCR; TCRdb stores in-frame clones only, minus some. Its table records 75,000 to 85,000 clones. The sample comprised PBMCs. The source of these receptors is a man aged 45-65 years in good health and CMV-seronegative.

The V gene is TRBV5-1, the J gene TRBJ1-1, with D possibly matching TRBD1 (5 bases). Germline V lookup: CDR1 SGHRS, CDR2 YFSETQ. Trimming pared 4 bases from V and 2 bases from J, leaving 24 bases between. This CDR3 contains 18 residues. DNA for the CDR3: TGCGCCAGCAGCCCATCGGTGGGGGGGGGACCATTAAACACTGAAGCTTTCTTT. The encoded protein is CASSPSVGGGPLNTEAFF.

The chain uses TRBV9 and TRBJ2-7; TRBD2 might be the D (5 bases). Germline CDR1 and CDR2: SGDLS and YYNGEE. The V gene lost 4 bases and the J gene lost 7 bases, with 15 bases spanning the gap. The CDR3 covers 13 residues. CDR3 in amino acids: CASSRDPSREQYF. The DNA for the CDR3 is TGTGCCAGCAGCAGAGACCCTAGCAGAGAGCAGTACTTC.

The chain uses TRBV5-1 and TRBJ2-5; TRBD1 matches 9 bases. The J call may be wrong; the DNA end is better matched by TRBJ2-7. CDR1 and CDR2 from the germline V gene are SGHRS and YFSETQ. The CDR3 loop spans 14 amino acids. The CDR3 DNA sequence: TGCGCCAGCAGCTCCGGGACAGGGCCCTACGAGCAGTACTTC. Translating gives CASSSGTGPYEQYF.

The CDR3 reads CASSQAETSVLTGELFF. The DNA of the CDR3 is TGTGCCAGCAGCCAAGCAGAGACTAGCGTTCTCACCGGGGAGCTGTTTTTT. The chain recombines TRBV4-2 with TRBJ2-2; 8 bases align to TRBD2. The germline gives CDR1 LGHNA, CDR2 YNFKEQ. Trimming cost V 1 base and J 4 bases; bases outside gene matches: 8. This CDR3 has 17 residues.

Details on this clone: Other DNA sequences in this specimen translate into the identical CDR3. The chain employs TRBV5-6 and TRBJ2-3; D is unclear. This CDR3 has 13 amino acids. V was trimmed by 4 bases and J by 0 bases, leaving 6 bases between them. In germline, CDR1 is SGHDT, CDR2 YYEEEE. The DNA for the CDR3 is TGTGCCAGCAGCCTCTCTAGCACAGATACGCAGTATTTT. Residues: CASSLSSTDTQYF.

The V gene is TRBV28, the J gene TRBJ1-6; 7 bases fit TRBD1. The CDR3 contains 20 residues. The J segment lost 10 bases and the V segment lost 2 bases, leaving 23 bases of the junction unmatched. Germline CDR1 is MDHEN and CDR2 is SYDVKM. The CDR3: CASSLAQTGPGGTLRSPLHF. CDR3 in DNA: TGTGCCAGCAGTTTAGCTCAAACTGGCCCAGGGGGGACCTTGAGGTCACCCCTCCACTTT.

The chain carries TRBV4-1 and TRBJ2-5, with D maybe TRBD2 (7 bases). This CDR3 comprises 16 residues. Per the germline V gene, CDR1 is MGHRA and CDR2 is YSYEKL. With 3 bases removed from V and 3 bases from J, the gap between germline ends came to 17 bases. The chain's CDR3 is CASSQGRGATKETQYF. DNA for the CDR3: TGCGCCAGCAGCCAGGGACGGGGGGCCACCAAAGAGACCCAGTACTTC.

J is TRBJ2-2 and V is TRBV9; weak D call: TRBD2 (5 bases). The CDR3 runs 15 residues. The germline CDR1 and CDR2 sequences are SGDLS and YYNGEE. V lost 4 bases and J 4 bases, leaving 14 bases between the germline ends. The CDR3, as DNA: TGTGCCAGCAGCTTCTCGGTCGGGGTCACCGGGGAGCTGTTTTTT. It codes for CASSFSVGVTGELFF.

The V call is TRBV28, the J call TRBJ1-2; perhaps TRBD1 as D (5 bases). The germline V gene encodes CDR1 MDHEN and CDR2 SYDVKM. The germline V and J ends were trimmed by 4 bases and 6 bases, with 15 bases remaining between them. The CDR3 spans 14 residues. CDR3: CASSSVTVLDGYTF. CDR3 nucleotide sequence: TGTGCCAGCAGTTCGGTGACAGTTCTCGATGGCTACACCTTC.

For this clone: One end of the junction fails to match germline, which may point to a read error. The gene calls are TRBV9 and TRBJ1-6; D call uncertain. CDR3 length: 14 amino acids. Germline V gives CDR1 SGDLS, CDR2 YYNGEE. The CDR3 reads CASSVRPGNSPLNF. CDR3 coding DNA: TGTGCCAGCAGCGTCCGCCCGGGTAATTCACCCCTCAACTTT.

This chain joins TRBV6-1 and TRBJ1-4; 7 bases line up with TRBD1. The CDR3 extends over 14 amino acids. The V segment lost 6 bases and the J segment 4 bases; nucleotides outside the gene matches: 5. Per the germline V gene, CDR1 is MNHNS and CDR2 is SASEGT. The CDR3 DNA follows: TGTGCCAGCAGGATACAGGGGATTAATGAAAAACTGTTTTTT. Amino acid sequence: CASRIQGINEKLFF.

The V and J genes are TRBV5-1 and TRBJ2-2; TRBD2 might be the D (6 bases). Trimming took 7 bases from V and 0 from J, leaving 19 bases between them. The CDR3 loop spans 17 amino acids. Germline V CDR1 and CDR2: SGHRS, YFSETQ. CDR3 sequence reads: CASRGHFSGTNTGELFF. CDR3 coding DNA: TGCGCCAGCCGCGGACACTTTAGCGGAACGAACACCGGGGAGCTGTTTTTT.